Listed below are T cell receptor beta chains from one sample, sequenced in a study of T cell responses to AZD1222 COVID-19 vaccine. Measured with immunoSEQ multiplex PCR; TCRdb has only the in-frame clones, and not every one. The sample has more than 150,000 clones; around 88% are singletons. The input for sequencing was peripheral blood, taken on day 0 of AZD1222 vaccination. Receptor source: an adult in good health. Both conserved end residues are part of each CDR3. D genes are given only for firm matches. The size field is filled for only some rows; it gives once, few, many or a size class.

TRBV5-1	TRBJ2-1	TRBD2	NA	CASKGGLLGLAESYNEQFF	TGCGCCAGCAAGGGGGGACTGCTAGGACTAGCGGAATCCTACAATGAGCAGTTCTTC
TRBV9	TRBJ2-2	NA	NA	CASSVDSLHTGELFF	TGTGCCAGCAGCGTAGACTCCCTACACACCGGGGAGCTGTTTTTT
TRBV19	TRBJ2-7	TRBD1	NA	CASGTGHYEQYF	TGTGCCAGCGGGACAGGGCACTACGAGCAGTACTTC
TRBV4-3	TRBJ2-7	TRBD2	few	CASSPQRGGPYEQYF	TGCGCCAGCAGCCCCCAGCGGGGGGGGCCCTACGAGCAGTACTTC
TRBV3-1/TRBV3-2	TRBJ2-5	NA	NA	CASSQAAETQYF	TGTGCCAGCAGCCAAGCTGCTGAGACCCAGTACTTC
TRBV6-5	TRBJ2-1	NA	NA	CASSFSMDEQFF	TGTGCCAGCAGTTTTTCTATGGATGAGCAGTTCTTC
TRBV4-3	TRBJ1-5	TRBD1	once	CASSQEATGGYQPQHF	TGCGCCAGCAGCCAAGAAGCAACAGGGGGGTATCAGCCCCAGCATTTT
TRBV2	TRBJ2-2	TRBD1	NA	CASGLQGPSVGELFF	TGTGCCAGCGGATTACAGGGGCCGTCAGTCGGGGAGCTGTTTTTT
TRBV6-5	TRBJ1-2	NA	NA	CASSPTTALNGYTF	TGTGCCAGCAGCCCCACGACAGCACTGAATGGCTACACCTTC
TRBV28	TRBJ2-1	TRBD1	NA	CASSTGGEQFF	TGTGCCAGCAGTACAGGGGGTGAGCAGTTCTTC
TRBV28	TRBJ2-3	TRBD2	few	CASRGTSGNTDTQYF	TGTGCCAGCAGGGGGACTAGCGGCAACACAGATACGCAGTATTTT
TRBV7-2	TRBJ2-1	TRBD2	NA	CAGQGLAGAGSYNEQFF	TGTGCCGGTCAGGGACTAGCGGGGGCTGGCTCCTACAATGAGCAGTTCTTC
TRBV14	TRBJ1-2	TRBD1	NA	CASSLRDRGVNYGYTF	TGTGCCAGCAGCCTCCGGGACAGGGGGGTGAACTATGGCTACACCTTC
TRBV12-3/TRBV12-4	TRBJ2-3	NA	NA	CASSLRVTDTQYF	TGTGCCAGCAGTTTACGGGTTACAGATACGCAGTATTTT
TRBV7-9	TRBJ2-7	TRBD2	NA	CASSNSGETYEQYF	TGTGCCAGCAGCAATAGCGGGGAAACCTACGAGCAGTACTTC
TRBV3-1/TRBV3-2	TRBJ2-6	TRBD2	NA	CASSQAAGGPGANVLTF	TGTGCCAGCAGCCAAGCCGCGGGAGGACCCGGGGCCAACGTCCTGACTTTC
TRBV7-6	TRBJ1-3	TRBD1	NA	CASPHGQGVSGNTIYF	TGTGCCAGCCCCCACGGACAGGGAGTCTCTGGAAACACCATATATTTT